This TCR beta chain comes out of a study of Graves' ophthalmopathy and Graves' hyperthyroidism. Study-wide context: In this cohort's terms, stable hyperthyroidism meant no ophthalmopathy by 18 months of follow-up.

Study-level points and caveats: Most thyroid-expanded clonotypes exceeding 0.001 frequency were also found in blood.

This clonotype has a single count. Its antigen is not known. The authors amplified TCR beta CDR3 regions, and they did so from RNA transcripts for repertoire sequencing. HTBI primers primed a first-round RT-PCR, and a second-round multiplex PCR followed. TCRdb re-called the multiplex PCR reads through MiXCR, storing one row per CDR3 protein. The sample shows 450,000 to 600,000 distinct CDR3 sequences, about two fifths of them seen only once. V lost 3 bases to trimming and J lost 0 bases, with 18 bases between them. Germline CDR1 is SQVTM and CDR2 is ANQGSEA. This CDR3 comprises 17 residues. As diagnostic evidence, clinical symptoms, serum thyroxine, TRAb, thyroid ultrasound and orbital computed tomography were relied upon.

The chain links TRBV29-1 to TRBJ1-5; a possible D gene is TRBD1 (5 bases). The sequence was obtained from an adult man with Graves' hyperthyroidism. Sequenced: peripheral blood or thyroid tissue (not recorded which). As DNA, the CDR3 is TGCAGCGTTGAGCTTAGGGGCGTGGGGAATAGCAATCAGCCCCAGCATTTT. Translation: CSVELRGVGNSNQPQHF.